This TCR beta chain came from a study of neurological immune-mediated disorders. The study, taken as a whole, reports: The greatest TCR clonal expansion occurred in HTLV-1-associated myelopathy and the least in multiple sclerosis, which fell below healthy controls. Sharing of CDR3 amino acid sequences among expanded clones across subjects was absent, suggesting private repertoires in all groups.

The making of cDNA relied on 5'RACE with 10-nucleotide random UMIs. Via MiXCR, TCRdb re-called the 5' RACE reads, giving one row per CDR3 protein. This table has 35,000 to 45,000 distinct CDR3 sequences, roughly 15% appearing once. Germline CDR1 reads SGHDT; CDR2 reads YYEEEE. CDR3 size: 14 residues. V was cut by 0 bases and J by 1 base, with 7 bases left in between. This clonotype was detected many times. Its matching antigen is unknown. Sequencing was performed on PBMCs. This clonotype originated in a woman between 50 and 59 years old with HTLV-1-associated myelopathy (HAM/TSP). This chain connects TRBV5-6 to TRBJ1-2; possible D gene TRBD1, 5 bases. This chain's CDR3 is CASSLVRVNYGYTF. In DNA, the CDR3 is TGTGCCAGCAGCTTGGTCAGGGTTAACTATGGCTACACCTTC.